Listed here are 9 T cell receptor beta chains from one sample, sequenced in a study of T cells of healthy individuals. A single record per CDR3 protein comes from TCRdb applying MiXCR to the 5' RACE reads. The sample consists of about 100,000 distinct CDR3 sequences, approximately 15% of them appearing once. All receptors come from a human donor in good health.

This clonotype showed up many times. The rearrangement joins TRBV10-3 to TRBJ2-3; 7 bases agree with TRBD1. The V gene end was trimmed by 5 bases and the J gene end by 2 bases; junction bases not matched to a gene: 13. CDR1 is ENHRY, CDR2 SYGVKD, per germline. The CDR3 covers 17 residues. The CDR3, as DNA: TGTGCCATCAGTCGTCGGGGACAGTCCACTAACACAGATACGCAGTATTTT. Encoded protein: CAISRRGQSTNTDTQYF.

The rearrangement uses TRBV28 and TRBJ1-5, with D possibly matching TRBD1 (6 bases). Between the trimmed V and J ends, which lost 7 bases and 6 bases, there was a span of 10 bases. The CDR3 is 12 residues long. Per the germline V gene, CDR1 is MDHEN and CDR2 is SYDVKM. Here the CDR3 reads CASNRAGQPQHF. The CDR3, as DNA: TGTGCCAGCAACAGGGCTGGTCAGCCCCAGCATTTT.

The gene calls are TRBV13 and TRBJ2-7; perhaps TRBD1 as D (6 bases). The CDR3 is 15 amino acids. Trimming shortened V by 3 bases and J by 2 bases, and 14 bases separated the two germline ends. CDR1 and CDR2 from the germline V gene are PRHDT and FYEKMQ (reference sequence). The DNA for the CDR3 is TGTGCCAGCAGCTTCGCCGGGACACCTGCCTACGAGCAGTACTTC. It yields the protein CASSFAGTPAYEQYF.

The CDR3 coding sequence is TGCAGTGCCCCTGAGGGGGTACGGCAAGAGACCCAGTACTTC. Amino acid sequence: CSAPEGVRQETQYF. J is TRBJ2-5 and V is TRBV20-1; TRBD1 is a possible D gene (6 bases). The V gene's germline CDR1 is DFQATT and CDR2 SNEGSKA (reference sequence). The V gene lost 6 bases and the J gene lost 2 bases, with 16 bases spanning the gap. This CDR3 spans 14 amino acids.

This clonotype was seen at least ten times. The chain uses TRBV19 and TRBJ2-2; D perhaps matches TRBD2 (6 bases). CDR3 length: 15 amino acids. The ends were cut back, 3 bases at V and 5 bases at J, with 13 bases in the middle. CDR1 and CDR2 from the germline V gene are LNHDA and SQIVND (reference sequence). The CDR3 is CASSISGSQTGELFF. CDR3 in DNA: TGTGCCAGTAGTATTAGCGGCAGCCAAACCGGGGAGCTGTTTTTT.

This rearrangement joins TRBV28 to TRBJ2-7, with 7 nucleotides matching TRBD1. The germline CDR1 and CDR2 sequences are MDHEN and SYDVKM. Unmatched junction bases numbered 10, after V lost 6 bases and J lost 2 bases. This CDR3 spans 15 amino acids. This CDR3 is CASSLGQVSTYEQYF. As DNA, the CDR3 is TGTGCCAGCAGCCTAGGACAGGTGTCTACCTACGAGCAGTACTTC.

Ten or more counts support this clonotype. This CDR3 is CSASTAYSNQPQHF. The CDR3, as DNA: TGCAGTGCGTCGACAGCCTATAGCAATCAGCCCCAGCATTTT. The chain couples TRBV20-1 to TRBJ1-5; D possibly corresponds to TRBD1 (5 bases). The CDR3 covers 14 residues. The germline V gene has CDR1 DFQATT and CDR2 SNEGSKA (reference sequence). V lost 6 bases and J 0 bases, leaving 12 bases between the germline ends.

At least ten counts were recorded for this clonotype. V and J are TRBV20-1 and TRBJ2-5, with a possible D match to TRBD2 (7 bases). Germline CDR1 and CDR2: DFQATT and SNEGSKA (reference sequence). This CDR3 has 14 residues. V was cut by 4 bases and J by 0 bases, with 12 bases left in between. The CDR3 sequence is CSAKDGGHQETQYF. As DNA, the CDR3 is TGCAGTGCTAAAGACGGGGGGCACCAAGAGACCCAGTACTTC.

This clonotype was recorded a few times. The genes are TRBV27 and TRBJ2-6; D call uncertain. V lost 10 bases and J 2 bases, leaving 12 bases between the germline ends. Germline CDR1 reads MNHEY; CDR2 reads SMNVEV (reference sequence). The CDR3 sequence is 14 residues long. CDR3 coding DNA: TGTGCCACCTCACATCAGACTGGGGCCAACGTCCTGACTTTC. Translated: CATSHQTGANVLTF.